The 19 T cell receptor beta chains below all came from one sample that was sequenced in a study of T-cell memory formation after mild COVID-19. TCRdb re-called the 5' RACE reads with MiXCR, one entry per CDR3 protein. The repertoire holds 200,000 to 300,000 distinct CDR3 sequences, with more than 8% as singletons. Sequenced input: PBMCs or a T cell subset sorted from them (not recorded which). The source is a man between 18 and 29 years old who had mild COVID-19 (a few samples of this study predate the infection). Cell type and time point are not known.

This chain links TRBV5-1 with TRBJ1-1; no firm D call. CDR1 SGHRS and CDR2 YFSETQ come from the germline V gene. The CDR3 runs 14 residues. V was cut by 0 bases and J by 4 bases, with 10 bases left in between. The CDR3 DNA sequence: TGCGCCAGCAGCTTGGTCGGGGAGAGCACTGAAGCTTTCTTT. Translating it yields CASSLVGESTEAFF.

The chain has TRBV5-1 and TRBJ1-1; D gene ambiguous. The CDR3 is 16 amino acids. Between the trimmed V and J ends, which lost 2 bases and 0 bases, there was a span of 14 bases. Germline assignment: CDR1 SGHRS and CDR2 YFSETQ. The CDR3 DNA sequence: TGCGCCAGCAGCTTAGGTGCAGTGCTCATGAACACTGAAGCTTTCTTT. This translates into CASSLGAVLMNTEAFF. The full variable domain, rest sourced from reference TRBV5-1 and TRBJ1-1, is KAGVTQTPRYLIKTRGQQVTLSCSPISGHRSVSWYQQTPGQGLQFLFEYFSETQRNKGNFPGRFSGRQFSNSRSEMNVSTLELGDSALYLCASSLGAVLMNTEAFFGQGTRLTVV.

This chain connects TRBV5-1 to TRBJ2-2, with 11 bases identical to TRBD2. This CDR3 spans 15 amino acids. Trimming cost V 4 bases and J 3 bases; bases outside gene matches: 2. Germline values: CDR1 SGHRS, CDR2 YFSETQ. The CDR3 here is CASSTSGGDTGELFF. The CDR3 nucleotides read TGCGCCAGCAGCACTAGCGGGGGAGACACCGGGGAGCTGTTTTTT.

This chain links TRBV29-1 with TRBJ1-1; 10 positions match TRBD1. CDR3 length: 15 amino acids. The V and J ends lost 4 bases and 4 bases, in that order; junction bases with no gene match: 9. Germline CDR1 reads SQVTM; CDR2 reads ANQGSEA. CDR3: CSVGPGQGFATEAFF. The CDR3 coding sequence is TGCAGCGTTGGACCGGGACAGGGGTTTGCCACTGAAGCTTTCTTT.

The DNA of the CDR3 is TGCGCCAGCAGCTTGGTGGCCGAAAGGGAGCAGTTCTTC. It is translated as CASSLVAEREQFF. The J gene is TRBJ2-1, the V gene TRBV5-1; D not certain. This CDR3 has 13 residues. Per the germline V gene, CDR1 is SGHRS and CDR2 is YFSETQ. Trimming took off 0 bases at V and 10 bases at J, with 11 bases between the two ends.

Regarding this clonotype: Possible read error: a much larger clone is one base away. This chain uses TRBV7-2 with TRBJ1-5; the match to TRBD1 covers 7 bases. The CDR3 covers 14 residues. CDR1 is SGHTA, CDR2 FQGNSA, per germline. CDR3 in DNA: TGTGCCAGCAGCCTCCGACAGGGCGATCAGACCCAGCATTTT. Translated, it gives CASSLRQGDQTQHF. Combining the CDR3 with reference TRBV7-2 and TRBJ1-5 gives the whole variable domain GAGVSQSPSNKVTEKGKDVELRCDPISGHTALYWYRQSLGQGLEFLIYFQGNSAPDKSGLPSDRFSAERTGGSVSTLTIQRTQQEDSAVYLCASSLRQGDQTQHFGDGTRLSIL.

V is TRBV19 and J is TRBJ2-7, with 7 bases matching TRBD1. V gave up 7 bases and J gave up 1 base; unmatched junction bases: 13. Looked up from germline, CDR1 is LNHDA and CDR2 is SQIVND (reference sequence). The CDR3 is 16 residues long. The CDR3 is CASTPGRRGQSYEQYF. DNA for the CDR3: TGTGCCAGTACCCCCGGGCGAAGGGGGCAATCCTACGAGCAGTACTTC.

The chain couples TRBV20-1 to TRBJ1-1, with D tentatively TRBD1 (5 bases). Trimming left V 2 bases short and J 11 bases short, with 12 bases between. This CDR3 has 11 residues. In germline, CDR1 is DFQATT, CDR2 SNEGSKA (reference sequence). For the CDR3, the DNA is TGCAGTGCTAGAAGGCAGGGAAAGGCTTTCTTT. Translation gives CSARRQGKAFF.

In its sample, this clonotype was seen a few times. V gene TRBV24-1 combines with J gene TRBJ2-3; no firm D call. This CDR3 spans 13 amino acids. V lost 1 base to trimming and J lost 5 bases, with 6 bases between them. From germline, CDR1 is KGHDR and CDR2 SFDVKD. The CDR3 region has the DNA TGTGCCACCAGTGATTTCTATATAGATACGCAGTATTTT. Amino acids: CATSDFYIDTQYF.

The chain uses TRBV5-4 and TRBJ2-3; D is undetermined. The CDR3 totals 14 residues. Per the germline V gene, CDR1 is SGHNT and CDR2 is YYREEE (reference sequence). The V end lost 3 bases, the J end lost 0 bases, and 8 bases lay between the germline ends. The CDR3 sequence is CASSSTTSTDTQYF. The CDR3 coding sequence is TGTGCCAGCAGCTCAACTACTAGCACAGATACGCAGTATTTT.

This rearrangement joins TRBV7-9 to TRBJ2-2; 7 bases match TRBD1. Germline lookup yields CDR1 SEHNR and CDR2 FQNEAQ (reference sequence). The trim removed 5 bases at V and 4 bases at J, leaving 10 bases unmatched. The CDR3 runs 16 residues. The CDR3, as DNA: TGTGCCAGCAGCCCTCCCGGGACAGAGGGCACCGGGGAGCTGTTTTTT. This encodes CASSPPGTEGTGELFF.

This clonotype was observed a handful of times. One end of the junction is discordant with germline, which a read error may explain. The J gene is TRBJ2-7, the V gene TRBV2; no definite D call. This CDR3 region has 13 residues. Germline CDR1 reads SNHLY; CDR2 reads FYNNEI. Written as DNA, the CDR3 is TGTGCCACCAGTGGGGTTCCGGATAGCGAGCAGTACTTC. This encodes CATSGVPDSEQYF.

This clonotype was observed at least ten times. The genes are TRBV7-9 and TRBJ1-2; tentative D call: TRBD1 (5 bases). The V end lost 1 base, the J end lost 4 bases, and 13 bases lay between the germline ends. This CDR3 is 15 amino acids long. Germline CDR1 and CDR2: SEHNR and FQNEAQ (reference sequence). In DNA, the CDR3 is TGTGCCAGCAGCTTAGGCAGGGTTGTCGTCTATGGCTACACCTTC. Translated, it gives CASSLGRVVVYGYTF.

This clonotype was seen a handful of times. This rearrangement joins TRBV12-5 to TRBJ2-1, with TRBD2 matching over 8 bases. V shed 2 bases and J 4 bases; nucleotides not matched to a gene: 4. Germline V gene sequence: CDR1 LGHNT, CDR2 FRNRAP. This CDR3 spans 15 amino acids. The DNA for the CDR3 is TGTGCTAGTGGTTTGTCGGGGGGGTTATACAATGAGCAGTTCTTC. Protein: CASGLSGGLYNEQFF.

This clonotype appeared many times. CDR3 coding DNA: TGTGCCAGCAGTCTCCGCAGGGGCCACAATGAGCAGTTCTTC. Encoded protein: CASSLRRGHNEQFF. The chain carries TRBV27 and TRBJ2-1; a weak D match, TRBD1 (6 bases). This CDR3 comprises 14 residues. Trimming took 5 bases from V and 5 from J, leaving 13 bases between them. Germline CDR1 is MNHEY and CDR2 is SMNVEV (reference sequence).

The rearrangement links TRBV7-3 to TRBJ2-3; TRBD2 agrees at 7 bases. Looked up from germline, CDR1 is SGHTA and CDR2 is FQGTGA. The CDR3 contains 15 residues. The ends lost 5 bases at V and 1 base at J; junction bases unmatched: 6. CDR3 nucleotide sequence: TGTGCCAGCAGCCCCGGGGAGGGGCGCACAGATACGCAGTATTTT. This encodes CASSPGEGRTDTQYF.

The chain is built from TRBV7-9 and TRBJ1-2; TRBD1 matches 7 bases. Per the germline V gene, CDR1 is SEHNR and CDR2 is FQNEAQ (reference sequence). V shed 4 bases and J 1 base; nucleotides not matched to a gene: 3. The CDR3 sequence is 14 residues long. CDR3 in amino acids: CASSYTGVNYGYTF. CDR3 nucleotides: TGTGCCAGCAGCTATACAGGGGTTAACTATGGCTACACCTTC.

The chain carries TRBV6-2 or TRBV6-3 and TRBJ2-7; D remains unclear. The V gene lost 8 bases and the J gene lost 3 bases, with 11 bases spanning the gap. The CDR3 is 12 amino acids. Germline V lookup: CDR1 MNHEY, CDR2 SVGEGT. CDR3 protein: CASGEGDYEQYF. CDR3 nucleotide sequence: TGTGCCAGCGGAGAAGGAGACTACGAGCAGTACTTC.

This clonotype showed up many times. The chain links TRBV7-2 to TRBJ2-2, with 7 bases fitting TRBD2. The ends lost 5 bases at V and 2 bases at J; junction bases unmatched: 2. CDR3 size: 14 residues. The V gene's germline CDR1 is SGHTA and CDR2 FQGNSA. CDR3 sequence reads: CASSRGLNTGELFF. CDR3 DNA: TGTGCCAGCAGCAGGGGACTAAACACCGGGGAGCTGTTTTTT. Together with reference TRBV7-2 and TRBJ2-2, the CDR3 gives the full variable domain: GAGVSQSPSNKVTEKGKDVELRCDPISGHTALYWYRQSLGQGLEFLIYFQGNSAPDKSGLPSDRFSAERTGGSVSTLTIQRTQQEDSAVYLCASSRGLNTGELFFGEGSRLTVL.